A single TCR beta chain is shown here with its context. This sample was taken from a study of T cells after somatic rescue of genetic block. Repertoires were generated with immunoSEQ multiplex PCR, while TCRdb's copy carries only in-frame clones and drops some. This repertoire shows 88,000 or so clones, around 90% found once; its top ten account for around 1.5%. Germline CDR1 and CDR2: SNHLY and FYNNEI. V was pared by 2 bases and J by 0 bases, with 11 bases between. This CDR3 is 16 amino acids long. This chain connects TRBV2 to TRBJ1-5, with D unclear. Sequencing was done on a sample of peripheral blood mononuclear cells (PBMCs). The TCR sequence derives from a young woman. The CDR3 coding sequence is TGTGCCAGCAGTGAAACGGACGGCTATAGCAATCAGCCCCAGCATTTT. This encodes CASSETDGYSNQPQHF.